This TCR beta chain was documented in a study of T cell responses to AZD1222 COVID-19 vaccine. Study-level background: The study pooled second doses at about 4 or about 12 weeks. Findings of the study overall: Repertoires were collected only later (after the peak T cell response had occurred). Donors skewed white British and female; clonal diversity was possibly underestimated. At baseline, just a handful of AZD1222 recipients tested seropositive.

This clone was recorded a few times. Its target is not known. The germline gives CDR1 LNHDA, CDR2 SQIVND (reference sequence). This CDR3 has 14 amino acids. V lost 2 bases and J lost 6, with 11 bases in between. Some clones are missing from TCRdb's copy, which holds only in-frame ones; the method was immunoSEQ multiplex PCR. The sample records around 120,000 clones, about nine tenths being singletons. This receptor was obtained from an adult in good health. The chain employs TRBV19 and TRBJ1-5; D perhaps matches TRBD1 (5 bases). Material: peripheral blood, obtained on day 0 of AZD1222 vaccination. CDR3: CASSILGQGQPQHF. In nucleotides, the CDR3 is TGTGCCAGTAGTATATTGGGGCAGGGTCAGCCCCAGCATTTT.